The source of this T cell receptor (beta chain) is a study of blood T cell repertoires in COVID-19. This CDR3 is built from 15 residues. Germline V gene data show CDR1 as MGHDK and CDR2 as SYGVNS. Trimming removed 1 base from V and 6 bases from J, with 13 bases in between. TCRdb's table, derived via immunoSEQ multiplex PCR, lists solely in-frame clones and lacks some. The top ten clones hold 1.5% to 2% of a sample with 90,000 to 100,000 clones, approximately 86% of them seen once. Source material: peripheral blood. The V and J genes are TRBV25-1 and TRBJ2-1, with D maybe TRBD2 (6 bases). The origin of this receptor is a man aged 80 or over with acute or convalescent COVID-19. The CDR3: CASSELRGGFNEQFF. DNA of the CDR3: TGTGCCAGCAGTGAATTGCGGGGAGGTTTCAATGAGCAGTTCTTC.